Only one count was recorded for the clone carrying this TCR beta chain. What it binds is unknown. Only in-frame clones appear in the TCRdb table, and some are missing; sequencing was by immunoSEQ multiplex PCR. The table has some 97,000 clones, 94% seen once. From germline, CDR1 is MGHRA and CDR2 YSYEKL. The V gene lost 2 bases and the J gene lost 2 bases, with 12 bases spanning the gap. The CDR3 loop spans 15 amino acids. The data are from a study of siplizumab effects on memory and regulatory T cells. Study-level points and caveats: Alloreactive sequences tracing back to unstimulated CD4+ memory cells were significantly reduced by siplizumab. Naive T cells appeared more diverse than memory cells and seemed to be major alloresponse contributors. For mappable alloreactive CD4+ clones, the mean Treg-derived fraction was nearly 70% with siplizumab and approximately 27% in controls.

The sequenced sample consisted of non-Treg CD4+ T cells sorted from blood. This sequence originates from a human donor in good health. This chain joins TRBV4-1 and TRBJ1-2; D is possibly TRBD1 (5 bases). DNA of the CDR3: TGCGCCAGCAGCCAACCCGCGCAGGGAAACTATGGCTACACCTTC. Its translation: CASSQPAQGNYGYTF.